These 18 T cell receptor beta chains share one sample of origin, sequenced in a study of blood T cell repertoires in COVID-19. Sequencing used immunoSEQ multiplex PCR; TCRdb keeps in-frame clones, though not all of them. The repertoire holds hundreds of thousands of clones, 85% seen once, with about 2.7% in the top ten. Sample: PBMCs or T cells enriched from blood (not recorded which). These receptors all stem from a woman between 45 and 60 years old who had recovered from COVID-19.

The J gene is TRBJ1-3, the V gene TRBV9; D perhaps matches TRBD1 (5 bases). Trimming took 0 bases from V and 2 from J, leaving 15 bases between them. The CDR3 loop spans 17 amino acids. CDR1 and CDR2 (germline): SGDLS, YYNGEE. The CDR3 region is CASSVDPQARPGNTIYF. As DNA, the CDR3 is TGTGCCAGCAGCGTAGATCCACAGGCTCGCCCTGGAAACACCATATATTTT.

The V and J genes are TRBV16 and TRBJ1-5; D unresolved. Trimming removed 0 bases at V and 2 bases at J, with 5 bases between. Germline V gene data show CDR1 as KGHSY and CDR2 as FQNENV. This CDR3 contains 14 residues. The CDR3 sequence: CASSQSRGNQPQHF. In DNA, the CDR3 is TGTGCCAGCAGCCAATCCCGGGGCAATCAGCCCCAGCATTTT.

This chain uses TRBV27 with TRBJ1-5; 7 nucleotides align to TRBD1. With V trimmed by 3 bases and J by 5 bases, 1 base remained unmatched. Germline assignment: CDR1 MNHEY and CDR2 SMNVEV (reference sequence). This CDR3 is 13 amino acids long. CDR3 sequence: CASSFQGDQPQHF. In DNA, the CDR3 is TGTGCCAGCAGTTTTCAGGGGGATCAGCCCCAGCATTTT.

The chain recombines TRBV5-4 with TRBJ2-3, with D possibly matching TRBD1 (6 bases). The germline CDR1 and CDR2 sequences are SGHNT and YYREEE (reference sequence). Trimming pared 3 bases from V and 1 base from J, leaving 9 bases between. The CDR3 covers 14 residues. CDR3 bases: TGTGCCAGCAGCTCGAAGGGGGGCACAGATACGCAGTATTTT. Residues: CASSSKGGTDTQYF.

The chain joins TRBV11-1 to TRBJ2-5; D possibly corresponds to TRBD2 (7 bases). Trimming removed 0 bases from V and 4 bases from J, with 18 bases in between. Looked up from germline, CDR1 is SGHAT and CDR2 is FQDESV (reference sequence). CDR3 size: 17 residues. CDR3 sequence reads: CASSLARGGGSGETQYF. The CDR3, as DNA: TGTGCCAGCAGCTTAGCGAGGGGGGGAGGGTCCGGAGAGACCCAGTACTTC.

The V and J genes are TRBV10-2 and TRBJ2-1, with TRBD2 matching over 14 bases. In germline, CDR1 is WSHSY, CDR2 SAAADI. There are 15 residues in the CDR3. Germline trimming cut 4 bases from V and 4 bases from J; bases unmatched to any gene: 0. This CDR3 is CASSGTSGGYNEQFF. Written as DNA, the CDR3 is TGCGCCAGCAGTGGGACTAGCGGGGGGTACAATGAGCAGTTCTTC.

V and J are TRBV30 and TRBJ2-3; a possible D gene is TRBD2 (5 bases). This CDR3 comprises 13 residues. CDR1 and CDR2 (germline): GTSNPN, SVGIG (reference sequence). Trimming cost V 4 bases and J 0 bases, with 8 bases left between them. CDR3 sequence: CAWIKRSTDTQYF. DNA for the CDR3: TGTGCCTGGATTAAGCGGAGCACAGATACGCAGTATTTT. Drawing the rest from reference TRBV30 and TRBJ2-3, the complete variable domain is SQTIHQWPATLVQPVGSPLSLECTVEGTSNPNLYWYRQAAGRGLQLLFYSVGIGQISSEVPQNLSASRPQDRQFILSSKKLLLSDSGFYLCAWIKRSTDTQYFGPGTRLTVL.

The chain couples TRBV5-8 to TRBJ1-2; unclear D gene. Trimming cost V 4 bases and J 6 bases, with 19 bases left between them. CDR3 length equals 15 residues. CDR1 is SGHTS, CDR2 YDEGEE, per germline. The CDR3 protein is CASSPGVSLWDGYTF. Here the CDR3 DNA reads TGTGCCAGCAGCCCGGGTGTTAGTCTCTGGGATGGCTACACCTTC.

The rearrangement joins TRBV5-1 to TRBJ2-7; 11 bases match TRBD2. The CDR3 runs 16 residues. V lost 0 bases, J lost 3 bases, and 5 bases stayed unmatched. From germline, CDR1 is SGHRS and CDR2 YFSETQ. The CDR3 is CASSLGLGTSGYEQYF. In DNA, the CDR3 is TGCGCCAGCAGCTTGGGGTTGGGGACTAGCGGCTACGAGCAGTACTTC.

The chain carries TRBV19 and TRBJ1-1, with a weak D call TRBD1 (5 bases). This CDR3 spans 14 amino acids. Germline assignment: CDR1 LNHDA and CDR2 SQIVND (reference sequence). V lost 9 bases, J lost 1 base, and 15 bases lay in between. The CDR3 is CASLYGGGNTEAFF. CDR3 in DNA: TGTGCCAGCCTTTACGGGGGAGGGAACACTGAAGCTTTCTTT.

The chain is built from TRBV6-2 or TRBV6-3 and TRBJ2-2; a weak D match, TRBD1 (6 bases). Trimming removed 2 bases from V and 4 bases from J, with 17 bases in between. The CDR3 is made up of 17 amino acids. Germline CDR1 reads MNHEY; CDR2 reads SVGEGT. The CDR3 spells CASSYTQGLARTGELFF. CDR3 DNA: TGTGCCAGCAGTTACACCCAGGGGTTGGCTCGCACCGGGGAGCTGTTTTTT.

The chain combines TRBV2 with TRBJ1-1, with 7 bases lining up with TRBD1. Germline CDR1 reads SNHLY; CDR2 reads FYNNEI. V trimming: 6 bases; J trimming: 7 bases; junction bases outside the gene matches: 14. The CDR3 has 15 residues. CDR3 nucleotide sequence: TGTGCCAGCAGCATACCACCTGACAGGGAAGATGAAGCTTTCTTT. It specifies CASSIPPDREDEAFF.

V is TRBV2 and J is TRBJ2-5; 11 nucleotides align to TRBD2. Trimming removed 4 bases from V and 2 bases from J; junction bases left unmatched: 3. The length of the CDR3 is 15 residues. The germline V gene has CDR1 SNHLY and CDR2 FYNNEI. The CDR3 nucleotides read TGTGCCAGCAGTGTAGCGGGGGGGTATCAAGAGACCCAGTACTTC. It specifies CASSVAGGYQETQYF.

A remark on this clone: This specimen includes other DNA sequences encoding the same CDR3. The chain combines TRBV4-1 with TRBJ2-7; TRBD1 matches at 10 bases. V shed 5 bases, J shed 0 bases, and the junction held 4 bases outside the gene matches. CDR1 and CDR2 (germline): MGHRA, YSYEKL. This CDR3 spans 15 amino acids. In nucleotides, the CDR3 is TGCGCCAGCAGCAGAGGACAGGGGGTCTCCTACGAGCAGTACTTC. Amino acid sequence: CASSRGQGVSYEQYF.

DNA of the CDR3: TGCGCCAGCAGCCTCAGGGATTCTGGAAACACCATATATTTT. This encodes CASSLRDSGNTIYF. The chain is built from TRBV4-1 and TRBJ1-3; possible D gene TRBD1, 5 bases. Germline V gene lookup returns CDR1 MGHRA and CDR2 YSYEKL. The CDR3 totals 14 residues. Trimming stripped 4 bases from V and 1 base from J, with 8 bases between.

The genes are TRBV7-9 and TRBJ2-7; 9 positions match TRBD2. Germline lookup yields CDR1 SEHNR and CDR2 FQNEAQ (reference sequence). The CDR3 is 13 amino acids. Unmatched junction bases numbered 11, after V lost 5 bases and J lost 12 bases. The CDR3, as DNA: TGTGCCAGCAGCACACCGACTAGCGGAGTGGTGTACTTC. This gives the protein CASSTPTSGVVYF.

This chain connects TRBV21-1 to TRBJ1-3; no DNA check was done on the table's D call, TRBD1. TRBV21-1 is noted as a pseudogene. The CDR3 covers 18 residues. CDR3 bases: TGTGCCAGCAGCAAAGTAACAGGACAGGAGCGCTTAGGAAACACCATATATTTT. It encodes CASSKVTGQERLGNTIYF.

This rearrangement joins TRBV18 to TRBJ1-5, with a tentative D call TRBD1 (6 bases). The CDR3 covers 15 residues. Trimming removed 4 bases at V and 4 bases at J, with 14 bases between. Germline assignment: CDR1 KGHSH and CDR2 LQKENI. The CDR3 here is CASSQQPGQNQPQHF. The CDR3 DNA reads as TGTGCCAGCTCACAGCAGCCGGGACAAAATCAGCCCCAGCATTTT.